The rows below give T cell receptor beta chains drawn from one sample of a study of blood T cell repertoires in COVID-19. TCRdb's copy holds only in-frame clones and misses some; the assay was immunoSEQ multiplex PCR. The sample carries nearly 200,000 clones, roughly nine tenths recorded once. The sample taken for sequencing was peripheral blood. Receptors were obtained from an older woman with acute or convalescent COVID-19. The CDR3 runs from the conserved cysteine through the conserved F or W. A D gene is named only where the DNA matches it firmly. Clone size is given for some rows only: seen once, a few or many times, or a class if the clone is expanded.

NA,TRBJ2-7,TRBV5-5,NA,TGTGCCAGCAGCTTGGGGCTAGCCTCCTACGAGCAGTACTTC,CASSLGLASYEQYF
TRBD1,TRBJ1-5,TRBV25-1,NA,TGTGCCAGCAGCCAGGCAGGGGGGAATCAGCCCCAGCATTTT,CASSQAGGNQPQHF
NA,TRBJ1-5,TRBV13,NA,TGTGCCAGCAGCTTATCGAGCGGGAAACATAGCAATCAGCCCCAGCATTTT,CASSLSSGKHSNQPQHF
TRBD1,TRBJ1-5,TRBV11-2,once,TGTGCCAGCAGCGCGGACAGGGGGAGTTTACAGCCCCAGCATTTT,CASSADRGSLQPQHF
TRBD2,TRBJ2-1,TRBV14,NA,TGTGCCAGCCAGTTACTAGCGGGAGGTGAGCAGTTCTTC,CASQLLAGGEQFF
TRBD2,TRBJ2-6,TRBV11-3,NA,TGTGCCAGCAGCCACACTAGCGGAGCGTCTGGGGCCAACGTCCTGACTTTC,CASSHTSGASGANVLTF
TRBD2,TRBJ2-7,TRBV9,NA,TGTGCCAGCAGCACGGGAGGGGGGCGAACCTACGAGCAGTACTTC,CASSTGGGRTYEQYF
NA,TRBJ2-7,TRBV6-5,NA,TGTGCCACGCTTATCAGGGGGGTGTTTCGGGACGAGCAGTACTTC,CATLIRGVFRDEQYF
TRBD1,TRBJ2-7,TRBV27,NA,TGTGCCAGCAGTTTATCGAGAATCGACAGGGTTGGTGGCGAGCAGTACTTC,CASSLSRIDRVGGEQYF
NA,TRBJ2-5,TRBV3-1/TRBV3-2,few,TGTGCCAGCAGCACGCGACAGGACCCTAAAGAGACCCAGTACTTC,CASSTRQDPKETQYF
TRBD1,TRBJ2-1,TRBV15,NA,TGTGCCACATCCTGGGACAGCCAGTACAATGAGCAGTTCTTC,CATSWDSQYNEQFF
TRBD1,TRBJ2-2,TRBV7-3,NA,TGTGCCAGCAGCTCTACCCTCAGGGACAGGGTGCGAGGGGAGCTGTTTTTT,CASSSTLRDRVRGELFF
NA,TRBJ1-1,TRBV7-9,NA,TGTGCCAGCAGCACCGCAGGGTCAAGCACTGAAGCTTTCTTT,CASSTAGSSTEAFF
TRBD1,TRBJ1-5,TRBV7-9,NA,TGTGCCAGCAGCCAGGACAGGGCAGGGCAGCCCCAGCATTTT,CASSQDRAGQPQHF
NA,TRBJ2-2,TRBV5-4,NA,TGTGCCAGCAGTCCCCGGACAGTGAACACCGGGGAGCTGTTTTTT,CASSPRTVNTGELFF
TRBD2,TRBJ2-2,TRBV7-3,NA,TGTGCCAGCAGCCGGGGGGATCCCACCGGGGAGCTGTTTTTT,CASSRGDPTGELFF
NA,TRBJ2-1,TRBV5-1,NA,TGCGCCAGCAGCTTGTGGGGGCGCGGAGTAGGGGTAGGGAATGAGCAGTTCTTC,CASSLWGRGVGVGNEQFF
NA,TRBJ1-4,TRBV7-9,NA,TGTGCCAGCAGCTTACTCTCGGCAACTAATGAAAAACTGTTTTTT,CASSLLSATNEKLFF
NA,TRBJ2-1,TRBV7-2,NA,TGTGCCAGCAGCTTAACGTTAAGGAGTTACAATGAGCAGTTCTTC,CASSLTLRSYNEQFF
NA,TRBJ1-3,TRBV9,once,TGTGCCAGCAGCGTAGACGGATCAGGGCGAAGTGGAAACACCATATATTTT,CASSVDGSGRSGNTIYF
TRBD1,TRBJ2-5,TRBV7-9,NA,TGTGCCAGCAGCCGGGACAGGGGCACCCACCGGGAAGAGACCCAGTACTTC,CASSRDRGTHREETQYF
NA,TRBJ2-3,TRBV6-6,NA,TGTGCCAGCAGTTACTCGCAGGGAATAGATACGCAGTATTTT,CASSYSQGIDTQYF
TRBD1,TRBJ1-5,TRBV6-5,NA,TGTGCCAGCGGACAGGGTAGTAATCAGCCCCAGCATTTT,CASGQGSNQPQHF
TRBD1,TRBJ1-1,TRBV10-3,NA,TGTGCCATCCGGGGACAGGGGATTGATTCTGAAGCTTTCTTT,CAIRGQGIDSEAFF
NA,TRBJ2-3,TRBV7-9,NA,TGTGCCAGCAGCCCTTCAGATGGGCCGGTTAGCACAGATACGCAGTATTTT,CASSPSDGPVSTDTQYF